This TCR beta chain was recorded in a study of CD8+CD57+ T cells in acquired aplastic anemia (dated by TCRdb to 2017 to 2018). Context from the whole study: Extracted DNA from sorted CD4+ and CD8+ cells averaged approximately 3 ug, ranging from roughly 0.17 to 27.4 ug. CD8+CD57+ expansion was defined as a frequency above the mean frequency observed in healthy subjects. Summary of the overall study and its limitations: Between patients and healthy controls, no significant difference in CD8+ Simpson's diversity was found (P=0.060). Some 31 CD8+ CDR3 sequences were shared between patients and controls but appeared highly expressed in patients and within their immunodominant clones.

V sheds 11 bases and J sheds 6 bases, leaving 17 bases between their ends. CDR1 KGHDR and CDR2 SFDVKD were looked up in the germline V gene. Measured from the cysteine to the phenylalanine, the CDR3 is 13 residues long. CDR3 DNA only is kept here, 39 bases in frame from base 1. As for this clonotype: It has no known antigen specificity. The sample holds no much larger clone one base away, and base qualities are not on file.

Flow cytometry had shown CD8+CD57+ cell expansion in the patients selected for sequencing. Every patient had a diagnosis of severe acquired aplastic anemia based on International Study of Aplastic Anemia and Agranulocytosis and Camitta criteria. No therapy had been received by the patients at the time of blood sampling. The study deep-sequenced TCR repertoires of sorted CD4+ and CD8+ blood T cells from severe aplastic anemia patients and healthy subjects. In the USA, patient enrollment took place under clinicaltrials.gov protocols 00001620, 01623167, 00001397, 00071045, 00081523 and 00961064. Ficoll-Paque density gradient centrifugation was used to isolate peripheral blood mononuclear cells. Before DNA extraction, CD4+ and CD8+ T cells were sorted by FACS or by magnetic beads. Genomic DNA served as template for TCR beta VDJ combination and CDR3 sequence profiling. TCR repertoire sequencing was run on an Illumina HiSeq 2000. Processing in the source paper ran as follows. TRBV/TRBJ rearrangement plots, CDR3 size and DJ length profiles, and Simpson's diversity index were used to evaluate the repertoires. Whichever DNA sequence was most abundant in the deep sequencing data was defined as the immunodominant clone. CDR3 amino acid sequences were checked for sharing between subjects and were compared against published repertoires and the VDJdb database. Through fastp at Q25 and MiXCR, TCRdb rebuilt clones from the public reads, retaining in-frame beta chains. Every CDR3 protein is listed once, alongside the most common genes and DNA of its rows. The authors' filters were not applied to this entry. The sample table shows 200,000 to 250,000 distinct CDR3 sequences, and almost 50% are seen once. Around 20% of the sample is taken by the ten largest.

Sequencing was performed on sorted CD4+, CD8+, or CD8+CD57+ T cells (not recorded which) from PBMCs. The chain links TRBV24-1 with TRBJ2-3; TRBD2 is a weak D gene call, 5 bases matching. This receptor was taken from a human donor with aplastic anemia. Read as DNA, the sequence is TGTGCCAGCAGCCAAGAGGGAAGGGATACGCAGTATTTT. Translated, this is CASSQEGRDTQYF.